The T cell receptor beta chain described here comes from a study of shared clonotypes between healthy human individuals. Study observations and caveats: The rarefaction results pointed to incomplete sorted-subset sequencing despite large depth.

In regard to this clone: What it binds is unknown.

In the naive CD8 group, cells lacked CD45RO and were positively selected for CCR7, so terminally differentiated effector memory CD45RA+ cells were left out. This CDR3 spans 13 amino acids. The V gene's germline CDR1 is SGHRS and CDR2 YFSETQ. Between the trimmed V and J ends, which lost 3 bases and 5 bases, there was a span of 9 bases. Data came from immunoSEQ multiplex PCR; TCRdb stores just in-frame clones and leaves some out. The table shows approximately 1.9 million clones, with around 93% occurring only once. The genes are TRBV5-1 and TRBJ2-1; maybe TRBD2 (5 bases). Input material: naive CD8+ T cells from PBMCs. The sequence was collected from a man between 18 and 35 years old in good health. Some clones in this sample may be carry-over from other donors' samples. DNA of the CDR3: TGCGCCAGCAGCTCGACTACCCACAATGAGCAGTTCTTC. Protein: CASSSTTHNEQFF.